This TCR beta chain is from a study of T-cell reconstitution after alpha-beta-depleted transplantation in children. Preparation of the TCRbeta library used unique molecular identifiers. From the PCR reads, TCRdb called clonotypes with MiXCR, one entry per CDR3 protein. The sample consists of around 410,000 distinct CDR3 sequences, about a tenth of them appearing once. There are 12 residues in the CDR3. Trimming took 3 bases from V and 3 from J, leaving 9 bases between them. The germline V gene encodes CDR1 DFQATT and CDR2 SNEGSKA (reference sequence). This clonotype was seen ten or more times. This receptor was taken from a human donor who donated a stem cell graft to a child with acute myeloid leukemia. This sequence joins TRBV20-1 and TRBJ2-7; possibly TRBD2 for D (6 bases). This specimen consisted of PBMCs from the stem cell graft donor, obtained from the stem cell graft. The DNA for the CDR3 is TGCAGTGCTAGTTCGGGAGACTACGAGCAGTACTTC. It encodes CSASSGDYEQYF.